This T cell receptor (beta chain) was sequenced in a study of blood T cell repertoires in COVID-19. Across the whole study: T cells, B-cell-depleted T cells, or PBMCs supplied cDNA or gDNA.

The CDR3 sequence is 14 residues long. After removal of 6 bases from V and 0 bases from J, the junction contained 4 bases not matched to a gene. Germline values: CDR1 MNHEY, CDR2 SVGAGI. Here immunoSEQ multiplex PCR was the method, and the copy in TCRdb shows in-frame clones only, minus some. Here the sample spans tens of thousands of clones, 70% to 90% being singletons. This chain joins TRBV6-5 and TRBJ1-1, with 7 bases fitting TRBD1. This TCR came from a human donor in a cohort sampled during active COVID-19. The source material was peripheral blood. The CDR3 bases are TGTGCCAGCAGGCAAGGACAGGTGAACACTGAAGCTTTCTTT. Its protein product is CASRQGQVNTEAFF.